These 27 T cell receptor beta chains originate from one sample sequenced in a study of control samples from healthy donors and cancer patients. Assay: immunoSEQ multiplex PCR; the TCRdb copy retains only in-frame clones and omits some. The data hold about 54,000 clones, with around 97% observed a single time. The specimen sequenced was blood. These TCRs come from a woman younger than 45 in good health.

The rearrangement links TRBV27 to TRBJ2-7; possibly TRBD2 for D (7 bases). V lost 6 bases, J lost 4 bases, and 16 bases lay in between. CDR3 size: 14 residues. From germline, CDR1 is MNHEY and CDR2 SMNVEV (reference sequence). The CDR3 nucleotides are TGTGCCAGCAGAGAACGGGGGGCTAGATACGAGCAGTACTTC. Residues: CASRERGARYEQYF.

The J gene is TRBJ2-2, the V gene TRBV7-9; D gene uncertain. The CDR3 extends over 11 amino acids. CDR1 SEHNR and CDR2 FQNEAQ come from the germline V gene (reference sequence). Trimming left V 2 bases short and J 5 bases short, with 0 bases between. CDR3 bases: TGTGCCAGCAGCTTAACCGGGGAGCTGTTTTTT. Encoded protein: CASSLTGELFF.

The table lists this clone with a count of one. This chain joins TRBV28 and TRBJ1-2, with a tentative D call TRBD1 (5 bases). The germline V gene encodes CDR1 MDHEN and CDR2 SYDVKM. Trimming pared 6 bases from V and 3 bases from J, leaving 20 bases between. This CDR3 region has 16 residues. The CDR3, as DNA: TGTGCCAGCAGCCAACAAACAGGCTTCGCCTACTATGGCTACACCTTC. This sequence encodes CASSQQTGFAYYGYTF.

This chain links TRBV27 with TRBJ1-6, with a tentative D call TRBD1 (6 bases). The CDR3 is made up of 13 amino acids. Germline-derived CDR1 and CDR2 are MNHEY and SMNVEV (reference sequence). Trimming shortened V by 3 bases and J by 10 bases, and 10 bases separated the two germline ends. The CDR3 region is CASSFSGESPLHF. DNA for the CDR3: TGTGCCAGCAGTTTCTCAGGGGAATCACCCCTCCACTTT.

The chain employs TRBV18 and TRBJ2-7, with 9 positions matching TRBD1. The CDR3 extends over 15 amino acids. The V gene's germline CDR1 is KGHSH and CDR2 LQKENI. The J segment lost 3 bases and the V segment lost 2 bases, leaving 5 bases of the junction unmatched. The CDR3 here is CASSPRTGVGYEQYF. For the CDR3, the DNA is TGTGCCAGCTCACCAAGGACAGGGGTCGGCTACGAGCAGTACTTC.

V gene TRBV7-3 combines with J gene TRBJ2-1; TRBD2 agrees at 9 bases. Germline V gene sequence: CDR1 SGHTA, CDR2 FQGTGA. Trimming cost V 2 bases and J 4 bases; bases outside gene matches: 12. The CDR3 covers 18 residues. Here the CDR3 DNA reads TGTGCCAGCAGCTTATCCCTAGCGGGGTCAGCAGGTTACAATGAGCAGTTCTTC. Its protein product is CASSLSLAGSAGYNEQFF.

The chain couples TRBV7-9 to TRBJ2-1, with D possibly TRBD1 on 6 matching bases. The CDR3 is 15 amino acids. Trimming removed 4 bases from V and 5 bases from J, with 15 bases in between. The V gene's germline CDR1 is SEHNR and CDR2 FQNEAQ (reference sequence). DNA of the CDR3: TGTGCCAGCAGCTCACTAGAGGGGGTCGACAATGAGCAGTTCTTC. Amino acids: CASSSLEGVDNEQFF.

This clone came up once. The gene calls are TRBV27 and TRBJ2-7; D is unclear. The CDR3 loop spans 12 amino acids. The germline V gene has CDR1 MNHEY and CDR2 SMNVEV (reference sequence). Trimming shortened V by 11 bases and J by 3 bases, and 14 bases separated the two germline ends. The CDR3 bases are TGTGCCTCAGCAAGTAGAGGCTACGAGCAGTACTTC. It encodes CASASRGYEQYF.

DNA of the CDR3: TGCGCCAGCAGCCCGACAGTTGTCGGTACCTCTGGAAACACCATATATTTT. Protein sequence: CASSPTVVGTSGNTIYF. The chain couples TRBV4-1 to TRBJ1-3; D may be TRBD1 (5 bases). Per the germline V gene, CDR1 is MGHRA and CDR2 is YSYEKL. This CDR3 has 17 residues. Trimming cost V 4 bases and J 0 bases, with 16 bases left between them.

This chain uses TRBV12-3 or TRBV12-4 with TRBJ1-1, with D uncertain. The CDR3 loop spans 12 amino acids. V lost 11 bases to trimming and J lost 4 bases, with 14 bases between them. The CDR3 DNA follows: TGTGCCTGCTCGCCGCGGGGCACTGAAGCTTTCTTT. It translates to CACSPRGTEAFF.

This chain connects TRBV3-1 (or the pseudogene TRBV3-2) to TRBJ1-6; TRBD1 is a possible D gene (5 bases). CDR3 length equals 16 residues. Germline V gives CDR1 LGHDT, CDR2 YNNKEL (reference sequence). V was pared by 0 bases and J by 10 bases, with 16 bases between. CDR3: CASSQDLRLGRSPLHF. CDR3 coding DNA: TGTGCCAGCAGCCAAGATTTAAGGTTGGGACGATCACCCCTCCACTTT.

This chain connects TRBV6-6 to TRBJ2-3, with 7 bases fitting TRBD1. The CDR3 totals 13 residues. V trimming: 7 bases; J trimming: 7 bases; junction bases outside the gene matches: 8. The germline CDR1 and CDR2 sequences are MNHNY and SVGAGI (reference sequence). Here the CDR3 DNA reads TGTGCCAGCAACAAGGGGGCAGGGTATACGCAGTATTTT. Amino acids: CASNKGAGYTQYF.

The chain has TRBV19 and TRBJ2-7; 12 nucleotides align to TRBD2. Trimming took 7 bases from V and 1 from J; bases not matched to a gene: 5. The CDR3 totals 15 residues. The germline CDR1 and CDR2 sequences are LNHDA and SQIVND (reference sequence). The CDR3 here is CASTMTSGGSYEQYF. The CDR3 region has the DNA TGTGCCAGTACCATGACTAGCGGGGGATCCTACGAGCAGTACTTC.

The chain combines TRBV11-2 with TRBJ2-1; possibly TRBD1 for D (5 bases). The germline V gene encodes CDR1 SGHAT and CDR2 FQNNGV. Trimming took off 1 base at V and 0 bases at J, with 16 bases between the two ends. This CDR3 spans 18 amino acids. The CDR3 protein is CASSLGVAGLVSYNEQFF. As DNA, the CDR3 is TGTGCCAGCAGCTTAGGGGTCGCAGGGCTAGTCTCCTACAATGAGCAGTTCTTC.

The gene calls are TRBV28 and TRBJ1-5, with D possibly TRBD1 on 6 matching bases. This CDR3 is 17 amino acids long. Germline CDR1 is MDHEN and CDR2 is SYDVKM. Trimming pared 1 base from V and 4 bases from J, leaving 17 bases between. Here the CDR3 reads CASSLSVRAGANQPQHF. The DNA for the CDR3 is TGTGCCAGCAGTTTATCAGTCCGGGCAGGGGCTAATCAGCCCCAGCATTTT.

The rearrangement joins TRBV5-1 to TRBJ2-5; 9 bases match TRBD1. V dropped 5 bases and J dropped 5; count of bases not matched to a gene: 7. The CDR3 is 14 amino acids. The germline gives CDR1 SGHRS, CDR2 YFSETQ. CDR3 DNA: TGCGCCAGCAGAATAACAGGGGGCAGGGAGACCCAGTACTTC. It specifies CASRITGGRETQYF.

The rearrangement joins TRBV12-3 or TRBV12-4 to TRBJ2-1; D gene unclear. There are 13 residues in the CDR3. The V end was cut by 6 bases, the J end by 7 bases, with 13 bases between. CDR3 amino acids: CASSTGPINEQFF. Written as DNA, the CDR3 is TGTGCCAGCAGCACGGGCCCAATTAATGAGCAGTTCTTC.

The V call is TRBV4-1, the J call TRBJ2-3; 12 bases are shared with TRBD2. In germline, CDR1 is MGHRA, CDR2 YSYEKL. V was clipped by 4 bases and J by 2 bases; unmatched bases: 4. The CDR3 spans 16 residues. CDR3 residues: CASSRRTSGTTDTQYF. CDR3 in DNA: TGCGCCAGCAGCCGCCGGACTAGCGGGACCACAGATACGCAGTATTTT.

The V call is TRBV28, the J call TRBJ1-5; D is uncertain. The CDR3 is 14 amino acids. Germline CDR1 and CDR2: MDHEN and SYDVKM. The V end lost 3 bases, the J end lost 2 bases, and 8 bases lay between the germline ends. The CDR3 coding sequence is TGTGCCAGCAGTTTGGGGTCGGGCAATCAGCCCCAGCATTTT. As protein: CASSLGSGNQPQHF.

The chain couples TRBV9 to TRBJ2-4, with 7 bases aligning to TRBD2. Germline V CDR1 and CDR2: SGDLS, YYNGEE. The CDR3 extends over 17 amino acids. J was trimmed by 2 bases and V by 0 bases; bases with no gene match: 8. This CDR3 reads CASSVDPPGGTKNIQYF. CDR3 DNA: TGTGCCAGCAGCGTAGACCCCCCCGGGGGGACCAAAAACATTCAGTACTTC.

V gene TRBV6-5 combines with J gene TRBJ2-2; 11 positions match TRBD2. CDR1 is MNHEY, CDR2 SVGAGI, per germline. The CDR3 consists of 14 residues. The ends lost 8 bases at V and 5 bases at J; junction bases unmatched: 4. This CDR3 reads CASCLAGGTGELFF. The CDR3 DNA follows: TGTGCCAGCTGCCTAGCGGGAGGAACCGGGGAGCTGTTTTTT.

The chain joins TRBV6-5 to TRBJ1-5; D gene uncertain. The germline V and J ends were trimmed by 6 bases and 7 bases, with 13 bases remaining between them. CDR3 size: 13 residues. Per germline, CDR1 MNHEY and CDR2 SVGAGI. The CDR3: CASSPRPGQPQHF. CDR3 nucleotide sequence: TGTGCCAGCAGCCCCAGACCGGGGCAGCCCCAGCATTTT.

The rearrangement joins TRBV7-9 to TRBJ1-3; the match to TRBD1 covers 9 bases. CDR3 length: 17 amino acids. V lost 3 bases, J lost 2 bases, and 8 bases stayed unmatched. Germline loops: CDR1 SEHNR, CDR2 FQNEAQ (reference sequence). CDR3 bases: TGTGCCAGCAGCTTCAGTGTTAGGACAGGGGCTGGAAACACCATATATTTT. Translated, it gives CASSFSVRTGAGNTIYF. The complete variable domain, with remaining parts taken from reference TRBV7-9 and TRBJ1-3, reads DTGVSQNPRHKITKRGQNVTFRCDPISEHNRLYWYRQTLGQGPEFLTYFQNEAQLEKSRLLSDRFSAERPKGSFSTLEIQRTEQGDSAMYLCASSFSVRTGAGNTIYFGEGSWLTVV.

V usage is TRBV29-1 and J usage is TRBJ2-3; TRBD2 matches at 8 bases. This CDR3 is 13 amino acids long. Germline trimming cut 6 bases from V and 4 bases from J; bases unmatched to any gene: 6. The V gene's germline CDR1 is SQVTM and CDR2 ANQGSEA. CDR3 sequence (DNA): TGCAGCGTGACTATCGGGGGGGCAGATACGCAGTATTTT. It is translated as CSVTIGGADTQYF.

This clone was seen once. V gene TRBV24-1 combines with J gene TRBJ2-3, with 8 positions matching TRBD1. With V trimmed by 2 bases and J by 2 bases, 5 bases remained unmatched. The germline V gene encodes CDR1 KGHDR and CDR2 SFDVKD. CDR3 length: 16 amino acids. CDR3 sequence reads: CATSDSRDRLTDTQYF. The CDR3 nucleotides read TGTGCCACCAGTGATTCCCGGGACAGGCTCACAGATACGCAGTATTTT.

The genes are TRBV9 and TRBJ1-1; D ambiguous. This CDR3 contains 14 residues. The germline V gene encodes CDR1 SGDLS and CDR2 YYNGEE. The ends were cut back, 0 bases at V and 1 base at J, with 7 bases in the middle. CDR3 residues: CASSVASRNTEAFF. The CDR3 DNA follows: TGTGCCAGCAGCGTAGCCTCTCGGAACACTGAAGCTTTCTTT.

The J gene is TRBJ2-1, the V gene TRBV11-2; TRBD2 might be the D (5 bases). V lost 5 bases and J 0 bases, leaving 11 bases between the germline ends. The CDR3 has 15 residues. In germline, CDR1 is SGHAT, CDR2 FQNNGV. The CDR3 is CASSPQADSYNEQFF. The CDR3 coding sequence is TGTGCCAGCAGCCCGCAAGCGGACTCCTACAATGAGCAGTTCTTC.